This T cell receptor beta chain came from a study of cytomegalovirus exposure and HLA in healthy donors (dated by TCRdb to the late 2010s). Describing the broader study: According to an earlier analysis of 550 to 700 of the donors, roughly 180 million T cells yielded 117 million unique TCR beta sequences and 276 Gb of sequence data. About 310 gigabases of sequencing data and 78 million or so unique TCR sequences were included in an early release covering roughly 700 HLA-typed donors. Among the roughly 370 genotyped donors, roughly 80% belonged to the genetic ancestry cluster associated with self-reported Caucasian donors. The study aimed to test whether signatures of past pathogen exposure could be identified by cataloging public T cell receptors. The study profiled the T cell repertoires of about 720 subjects by immunosequencing and related them to cytomegalovirus serostatus. Along with the approximately 700-subject first cohort, a separate validation cohort of 120 different subjects was used. The study combined high-throughput TCR immunosequencing, statistical association of individual TCRs with disease status, and machine learning to predict cytomegalovirus infection status. In a later analysis, previously published TCR beta repertoires from 666 donors were re-analyzed and high-resolution HLA genotyping was added so that TCR occurrence patterns could be studied. In the later analysis, no new phenotypic data were used to find candidate immune exposures; instead, reliance was placed on TCR beta sequences and their occurrence across donors. An earlier analysis of 587 of the donors used high-throughput TCR beta sequencing to judge whether each TCR beta V gene segment behaved as functional or pseudogenic. Alongside the repertoire data, information on donor age, sex, ethnicity and CMV serostatus was compiled. In a later genetic analysis, genome-wide SNP genotypes for about three fifths of the roughly 670 donors were used, and that subset was treated as a discovery cohort. All discovery cohort repertoires had been generated on a single sequencing platform. HLA typing included class I and class II loci at four-digit resolution. The number of donors typed differed by locus, with 629-630 for A, B, C, DRB1 and DQB1, roughly 520 for DQA1, over 600 for DPA1, and under 490 for DPB1. About five DR-DQ haplotypes were handled as single units for association and clustering, since linkage in the cohort was strong. Among 398 genotyped donors of the cohort, an average of about 240,000 unique TCR beta nucleotide sequences were sequenced per donor, 15% to 20% of them non-productive.

As to this clone: Its antigen is currently not known. No base quality information exists; no much larger clone differs at one position.

General conclusions and limits of the study: In both the original and validation cohorts, the classifier was reported to diagnose cytomegalovirus status with high specificity and sensitivity. Some IMGT-functional V segments, including TRBV6-2 and TRBV6-3, could not be told apart with the 87-base-pair reads, so those segments were excluded. A few of the identified cytomegalovirus-associated TCR beta chains were confirmed in vitro to be specific for cytomegalovirus antigens. According to a later analysis, TCR association rates differed among HLA loci, with DRB1 alleles showing the most associated TCRs and HLA-C alleles showing the fewest. Compared with the approximately 600-donor mean, donors in an Asian-associated ancestry cluster had fewer N-insertions in productive TCRs, according to a later genetic analysis. Because some donors lacked HLA typing at each locus, the association tests relied only on the typed subset. An earlier analysis of approximately 600 of the donors showed that most TCR beta V segments appeared in productive rearrangements either about 87% or about 30% of the time, which broadly matched IMGT annotations. A group of highly shared sequence variants was considered likely to be a technical artifact of the sequencing pipeline. The only immune exposure information available for the cohort was CMV serostatus. A later analysis associated 15,000 to 20,000 TCR beta sequences with specific HLA alleles at a false discovery rate of 0.05. Because counts were too low, some 16 rarely observed V segments, including chromosome 9 orphons, were excluded from the earlier analysis of around 640 of the donors. Assigning TCR associations to individual alleles was difficult when HLA alleles, especially DR and DQ, strongly co-occurred. The cohort was sequenced for TCR beta chains only, and without alpha or paired-chain data the features that could be detected were limited. A further reported finding was that TCR beta sequences accurately predicted the HLA-A and HLA-B alleles for most subjects in the first cohort. While some public TCRs were present in many individuals, most TCR sequences turned up only very rarely across donors. Correlated functional status among segregating V segments might reflect linkage disequilibrium, but an unknown experimental factor could not be ruled out. Several of the top co-occurrence clusters appeared to be linked to parvovirus B19, influenza, CMV and Epstein-Barr virus, according to a later analysis. In a later analysis, HLA-associated TCR beta chains were found to be more clonally expanded and to have lower generation probabilities than equally common non-associated chains. According to a later analysis, most CMV-associated TCR beta chains appeared to be HLA-restricted, and the HLA associations seemed to be driven largely by CMV exposure. In a later genetic analysis, a missense DCLRE1C variant was associated with V-gene and J-gene trimming of TCR beta chains, and the association was replicated in an independent cohort. Roughly uniform sequencing depth across donors was assumed in presence/absence analyses, although this assumption may not hold. A total of roughly 160 TCR beta chains were listed by the study as associated with cytomegalovirus. It was suggested by the authors that the approach could potentially be generalized to other disease states and immunological phenotypes.

The library was made by the immunoSEQ multiplex PCR assay. A mixture of 60 forward primers for TCR Vbeta segments and 13 reverse primers for TCR Jbeta segments was used in the multiplex PCR. Amplification of the CDR3 region of rearranged TCR beta genes was performed with a multiplex PCR assay on genomic DNA. The Illumina HiSeq System was used to sequence the amplified TCR beta libraries as 87-base-pair reads. In the original analysis: In a later analysis, tens of millions of unique TCR beta chains were counted across the 666 repertoires, and around 10 million of these chains were shared by at least two donors. Raw reads were error-corrected and collapsed into unique sequences with a nearest-neighbor algorithm that merged closely related sequences to remove PCR and sequencing errors. V, D and J gene segments were assigned by aligning CDR3 sequences to IMGT reference sequences. For a sequence to be retained, at least a six-nucleotide match to both a V gene segment and a J gene segment was required. A rearrangement was called productive if the CDR3 had no stop codons and remained in frame with V and J, and every other rearrangement was called non-productive. CDR3 was defined by IMGT convention, running from the second conserved V-encoded cysteine to the conserved J-encoded phenylalanine. The earlier analysis of 550 to 650 of the donors excluded any sequence lacking an unambiguous match to a single V gene segment. In an earlier analysis of several hundred of the donors, V segments were called functional above 56.7% productive rearrangements and were called segregating when the between-donor standard deviation exceeded 5%. A statistical classification framework was built for diagnosing cytomegalovirus status from the catalog of TCR beta chain sequences. In a later analysis, V and J genes were assigned by comparing TCR nucleotide sequences against IMGT/GENE-DB human TR gene sequences. Using the TCRdist pipeline, a later analysis assigned CDR3 sequences along with most-parsimonious VDJ recombination scenarios. A later analysis defined each TCR beta chain by its CDR3 amino acid sequence plus V-gene family, and excluded reads lacking a unique V-gene family. A later analysis removed 450 to 600 highly shared, low-generation-probability nucleotide sequences to deal with suspected cross-contamination and a sequencing artifact. For each public chain, a later analysis derived a clonal expansion index from normalized ranks of inferred template counts within each repertoire. In a later analysis, generation probabilities were computed with a VDJ recombination model fitted to out-of-frame rearrangements, and the resulting probabilities were checked against IGoR. In a later analysis, TCR-TCR, TCR-HLA and TCR-CMV co-occurrence was scored with hypergeometric tests, and a repertoire-size bias correction was applied to TCR pairs. In a later analysis, false discovery rates were estimated by permuting HLA or CMV assignments 20 times. A later analysis grouped co-occurring TCRs with DBSCAN, adding TCRdist sequence similarity when clustering within HLA-allele-positive subsets. Repertoires with fewer than 30,000 or more than 120,000 public chains, plus five repertoires with anomalous nucleotide sharing, were excluded from co-occurrence clustering. This immuneACCESS table, as held by TCRdb, lists in-frame sequences with V and J called but not all clones. Of the missing ones, under half trace to an unresolved V gene in checked studies; the others have no known cause. That table furnishes V, J and clone size, whereas the DNA furnished D and trimming. Counted in this sample were 150,000 or so clones; just under 80% of them appeared once. Approximately 10% of the sample is taken by the ten largest.

Sequences MGHRA (CDR1) and YSYEKL (CDR2) are obtained from the germline V gene. At the junction V is shortened by 0 bases and J by 4 bases; bases outside the gene matches: 8. Including cysteine and phenylalanine, the CDR3 has 17 amino acids. Of all the DNA, just the CDR3 is kept, 51 bases in frame from base 1. The cohort consisted of approximately 690 healthy bone marrow donors. At the time of sampling, all cohort members were nominally healthy, though unrecorded immune exposures were likely present. The donor tested CMV seropositive, placing the donor among the 289 seropositive members of the cohort. Each donor provided a peripheral blood sample, and peripheral blood mononuclear cells were used for TCR beta sequencing. Genomic DNA was extracted from the blood cell samples with the Qiagen DNeasy Blood Extraction Kit.

What was sequenced was PBMCs. This TCR was sampled from a man aged 18 to 29 in good health and CMV-seropositive. The sequence is built from TRBV4-1 and TRBJ2-3, and 9 junctional nucleotides match TRBD1. The CDR3 reads CASSQDTGTGLADTQYF. The sequenced DNA is TGCGCCAGCAGCCAAGATACCGGGACAGGGCTGGCAGATACGCAGTATTTT.